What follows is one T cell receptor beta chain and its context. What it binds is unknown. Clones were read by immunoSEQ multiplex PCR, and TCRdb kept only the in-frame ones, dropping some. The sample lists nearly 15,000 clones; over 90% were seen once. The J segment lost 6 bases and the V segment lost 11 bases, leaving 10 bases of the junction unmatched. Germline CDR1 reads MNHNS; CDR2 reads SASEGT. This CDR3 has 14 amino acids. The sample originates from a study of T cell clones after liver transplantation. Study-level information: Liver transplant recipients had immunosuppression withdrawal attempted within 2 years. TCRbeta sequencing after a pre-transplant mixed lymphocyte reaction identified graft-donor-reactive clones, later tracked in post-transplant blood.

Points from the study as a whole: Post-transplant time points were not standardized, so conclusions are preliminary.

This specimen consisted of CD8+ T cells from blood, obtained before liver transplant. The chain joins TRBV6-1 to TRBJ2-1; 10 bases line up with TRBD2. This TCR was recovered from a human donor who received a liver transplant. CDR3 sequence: CAGAAGGPPNEQFF. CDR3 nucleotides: TGTGCCGGCGCAGCGGGAGGGCCTCCCAATGAGCAGTTCTTC.